This note documents a single TCR beta chain sequence. Its antigen is still unknown. The germline gives CDR1 LNHDA, CDR2 SQIVND (reference sequence). CDR3 size: 15 residues. Trimming at V came to 5 bases and at J to 0 bases, leaving 3 bases not matched to a gene. This sample was taken from a study of cytomegalovirus exposure and HLA in healthy donors. Profiling relied on immunoSEQ multiplex PCR, and the TCRdb table lists in-frame clones only, not all of them. Among fewer than 95,000 clones, about four fifths were seen once, and the ten largest hold around 10%. Study findings and constraints: Reportedly, cytomegalovirus status was diagnosed with high sensitivity and specificity. The listing of 150 to 200 TCR beta chains classed them as cytomegalovirus-associated. Subsequent analysis of the 120 or so validation repertoires found a tendency for first-cohort TCR clusters to co-occur.

This chain joins TRBV19 and TRBJ1-1; 10 nucleotides line up with TRBD1. The sequencing sample was made of PBMCs. The TCR originated in a young woman in good health and CMV-seropositive. In DNA, the CDR3 is TGTGCCAGTAGTCGACAGGGGGCCGTGAACACTGAAGCTTTCTTT. Its translation is CASSRQGAVNTEAFF.